The rows below give T cell receptor beta chains drawn from one sample of a study of blood T cell repertoires in COVID-19. Only in-frame clones appear in the TCRdb table, and some are missing; sequencing was by immunoSEQ multiplex PCR. The sample includes 250,000 to 400,000 clones, 75% to 90% of them seen just once. Specimen: PBMCs or T cells enriched from blood (not recorded which). The receptors were sampled from a woman in her 30s who had been exposed to COVID-19. Each CDR3 is given with its conserved first and last residue. The order of the fields is J gene, clone size, D gene, V gene, CDR3 DNA, CDR3 protein. D genes are given only for firm matches. Some rows have no size entry. The others give once, few or many, or a class for an expanded clone.

TRBJ1-5 | NA | TRBD1 | TRBV28 | TGTGCCAGGGGACAGAATAATCAGCCCCAGCATTTT | CARGQNNQPQHF
TRBJ1-1 | NA | TRBD1 | TRBV15 | TGTGCCACCAGCAGAGGGCAGGGGGGCACTGAAGCTTTCTTT | CATSRGQGGTEAFF
TRBJ2-1 | NA | NA | TRBV5-6 | TGTGCCAGCAGCTTGGCCGGGGATCCCTACAATGAGCAGTTCTTC | CASSLAGDPYNEQFF
TRBJ2-7 | NA | TRBD2 | TRBV2 | TGTGCCAGCAGTGCCAGCGGGGGACCGCACTCCTACGAGCAGTACTTC | CASSASGGPHSYEQYF
TRBJ2-7 | NA | TRBD2 | TRBV6-5 | TGTGCCAGCAGTTACGGGATCACTAGCGGCTCCTACGAGCAGTACTTC | CASSYGITSGSYEQYF
TRBJ1-5 | NA | NA | TRBV28 | TGTGCCAGCAGTTTCGATGCACCGGGGTCGGGCAATCAGCCCCAGCATTTT | CASSFDAPGSGNQPQHF
TRBJ2-7 | NA | TRBD1 | TRBV28 | TGTGCCAGCAGTTCGACAGGGGCTATATCCTACGAGCAGTACTTC | CASSSTGAISYEQYF
TRBJ1-1 | many | NA | TRBV4-3 | TGCGCCAGCAGCCCCCAGGTCGGGATGACTGAAGCTTTCTTT | CASSPQVGMTEAFF
TRBJ2-7 | once | NA | TRBV7-2 | TGTGCCAGCAGCTCGCCACTACGCTACGAGCAGTACTTC | CASSSPLRYEQYF
TRBJ1-3 | NA | TRBD1 | TRBV19 | TGTGCCAGTAGAGGACAGGGATTCGGAAACACCATATATTTT | CASRGQGFGNTIYF
TRBJ2-4 | NA | TRBD1 | TRBV4-3 | TGCGCCAGCAGCCAAGATCCCAGGGGGCGCGAAAACATTCAGTACTTC | CASSQDPRGRENIQYF
TRBJ1-3 | NA | NA | TRBV2 | TGTGCCAGCAGTCCACTAAGCGGGGGGTCCGGAAACACCATATATTTT | CASSPLSGGSGNTIYF
TRBJ2-7 | NA | NA | TRBV20-1 | TGCAGTGCTCTAGACTACGAGCAGTACTTC | CSALDYEQYF
TRBJ1-4 | once | NA | TRBV15 | TGTGCCACCAGCACCCGAACCTGGCTGATTGGGGGATCAGGGGAGGAAAAACTGTTTTTT | CATSTRTWLIGGSGEEKLFF
TRBJ2-7 | NA | NA | TRBV2 | TGTGCCAGCAGTGAAATTGCCACAAACGAGCAGTACTTC | CASSEIATNEQYF
TRBJ2-2 | NA | NA | TRBV4-3 | TGCGCCAGCAGCCCAACCTCCGCGGGGATATATAACACCGGGGAGCTGTTTTTT | CASSPTSAGIYNTGELFF
TRBJ1-6 | once | TRBD1 | TRBV3-1/TRBV3-2 | TGTGCCAGCAGCCTGGGACAGGGTGAAGGGTCACCCCTCCACTTT | CASSLGQGEGSPLHF
TRBJ2-7 | NA | NA | TRBV2 | TGTGCCAGCAGTCTAACCTACGAGCAGTACTTC | CASSLTYEQYF
TRBJ1-1 | NA | TRBD1 | TRBV28 | TGTGCCAGCAGTTTAAACAGGGGGCTGAACACTGAAGCTTTCTTT | CASSLNRGLNTEAFF
TRBJ1-2 | NA | NA | TRBV29-1 | TGCAGCGTTGTAAACAATTGGTATGGCTACACCTTC | CSVVNNWYGYTF
TRBJ2-3 | NA | NA | TRBV7-2 | TGTGCCAGCAGCCCCCGGACTCGAGGCACAGATACGCAGTATTTT | CASSPRTRGTDTQYF
TRBJ1-6 | NA | NA | TRBV6-5 | TGTGCCAGCAGCCAGACAGTCTATAATTCACCCCTCCACTTT | CASSQTVYNSPLHF
TRBJ1-4 | NA | NA | TRBV10-2 | TGCGCCAGCAGTGAGTGGGGGGAACTGTTTTTT | CASSEWGELFF
TRBJ2-1 | few | NA | TRBV18 | TGTGCCAGCTCGCCTATACCCCTCCCGCGGGACAATGAGCAGTTCTTC | CASSPIPLPRDNEQFF
TRBJ1-1 | NA | NA | TRBV7-9 | TGTGCCAGCAGCGTCGTTACTGAAGCTTTCTTT | CASSVVTEAFF
TRBJ2-1 | once | NA | TRBV14 | TGTGCCAGCAGCCACAGCCTCACAGACGGATACAATGAGCAGTTCTTC | CASSHSLTDGYNEQFF
TRBJ1-3 | many | NA | TRBV18 | TGTGCCAGCTCACCTTCCCAACGCCGGGACTCCTCTGGAAACACCATATATTTT | CASSPSQRRDSSGNTIYF
TRBJ1-1 | once | NA | TRBV30 | TGTGCCTGGAGTGGGTCCAGGAACACTGAAGCTTTCTTT | CAWSGSRNTEAFF
TRBJ2-3 | NA | NA | TRBV11-3 | TGTGCCAGCAGCTCGGGAGCGGGCACAGATACGCAGTATTTT | CASSSGAGTDTQYF
TRBJ1-2 | NA | TRBD1 | TRBV28 | TGTGCCAGCAGTTTAACGGGACAGGGGTTCTATGGCTACACCTTC | CASSLTGQGFYGYTF
TRBJ2-7 | NA | TRBD1 | TRBV5-5 | TGTGCCAGCAGCTTAGGGACAGCTTGGACCTACGAGCAGTACTTC | CASSLGTAWTYEQYF
TRBJ1-1 | NA | NA | TRBV6-2/TRBV6-3 | TGTGCCAGCAGCCTCCAAGAGACAAAAGCTTTCTTT | CASSLQETKAFF
TRBJ1-2 | few | TRBD1 | TRBV10-3 | TGTGCCATCAGTAGAGGGTGGCAGGGGGGAAACTATGGCTACACCTTC | CAISRGWQGGNYGYTF
TRBJ1-1 | NA | NA | TRBV6-2/TRBV6-3 | TGTGCCAGCAGTCAGGGTTTTTACACTGAAGCTTTCTTT | CASSQGFYTEAFF
TRBJ1-3 | NA | NA | TRBV3-1/TRBV3-2 | TGTGCCAGCCGGTCTGGAAACACCATATATTTT | CASRSGNTIYF
TRBJ2-7 | NA | TRBD2 | TRBV2 | TGTGCCAGCAGTGTCCAGCGGGATTCTCCTCTCGAGCAGTACTTC | CASSVQRDSPLEQYF
TRBJ1-1 | NA | NA | TRBV28 | TGTGCCAGCAGTTTATCCGACAGTGAAGCTTTCTTT | CASSLSDSEAFF
TRBJ2-3 | NA | TRBD1 | TRBV5-1 | TGCGCCAGCAGCCCCACCCAGGGGGTAGGCACAGATACGCAGTATTTT | CASSPTQGVGTDTQYF
TRBJ2-6 | NA | TRBD1 | TRBV5-1 | TGCGCCAGCAGCACCTTAGACAGGGGGGTAACGTCTGGGGCCAACGTCCTGACTTTC | CASSTLDRGVTSGANVLTF
TRBJ1-5 | NA | TRBD1 | TRBV2 | TGTGCCAGCAGTGAGGTCAGGGGGGAGCCCCAGCATTTT | CASSEVRGEPQHF
TRBJ2-7 | few | NA | TRBV12-3/TRBV12-4 | TGTGCCAGCAGTTCCCGTTACGAGCAGTACTTC | CASSSRYEQYF